One T cell receptor (beta chain) is described in this entry. This CDR3 has 14 amino acids. V was shortened by 0 bases and J by 2 bases, with 5 bases between the two germline ends. Per the germline V gene, CDR1 is LGHNA and CDR2 is YNFKEQ. The entry originates in a study of blood T cell repertoires in COVID-19. Looking at the study overall: In each case, the material was cDNA or gDNA derived from T cells, B-cell-depleted T cells, or PBMCs.

The method was immunoSEQ multiplex PCR; TCRdb's version includes in-frame clones alone and lacks a portion of them. The sample consists of under 150,000 clones, 70% to 90% of them appearing once. The chain combines TRBV4-2 with TRBJ1-3; D ambiguous. The specimen was peripheral blood. The TCR originated in a man aged 40-49 years with acute or convalescent COVID-19. This CDR3 is CASSQDRAGNTIYF. The CDR3 DNA is TGTGCCAGCAGCCAAGATAGAGCTGGAAACACCATATATTTT.